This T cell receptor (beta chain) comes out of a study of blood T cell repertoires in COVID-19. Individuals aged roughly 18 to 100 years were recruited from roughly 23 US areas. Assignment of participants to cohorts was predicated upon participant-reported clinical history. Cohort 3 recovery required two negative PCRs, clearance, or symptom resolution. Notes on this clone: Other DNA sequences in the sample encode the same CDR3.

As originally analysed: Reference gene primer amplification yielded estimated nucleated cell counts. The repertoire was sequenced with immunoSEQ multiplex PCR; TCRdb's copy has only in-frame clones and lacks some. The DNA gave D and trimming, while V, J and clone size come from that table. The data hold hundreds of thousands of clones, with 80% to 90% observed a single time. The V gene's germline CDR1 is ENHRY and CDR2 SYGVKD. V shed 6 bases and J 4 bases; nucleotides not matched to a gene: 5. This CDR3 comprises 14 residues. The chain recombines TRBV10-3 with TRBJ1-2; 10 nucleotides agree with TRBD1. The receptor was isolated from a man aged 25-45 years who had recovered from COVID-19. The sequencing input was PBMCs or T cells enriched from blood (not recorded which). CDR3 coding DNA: TGTGCCATCAGCGGACAGGGGGAGGCCTATGGCTACACCTTC. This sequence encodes CAISGQGEAYGYTF.